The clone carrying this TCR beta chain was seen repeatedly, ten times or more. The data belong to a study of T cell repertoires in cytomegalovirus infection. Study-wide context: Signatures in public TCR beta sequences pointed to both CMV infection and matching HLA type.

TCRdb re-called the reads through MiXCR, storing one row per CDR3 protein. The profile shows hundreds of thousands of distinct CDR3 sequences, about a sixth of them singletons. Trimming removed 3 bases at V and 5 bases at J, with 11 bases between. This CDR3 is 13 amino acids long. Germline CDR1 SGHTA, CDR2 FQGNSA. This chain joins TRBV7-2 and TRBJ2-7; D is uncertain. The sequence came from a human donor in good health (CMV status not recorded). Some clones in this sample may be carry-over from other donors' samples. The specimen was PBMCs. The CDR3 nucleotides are TGTGCCAGCAGCTTCGTACCGTTGGACGAGCAGTACTTC. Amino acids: CASSFVPLDEQYF.